The source of this T cell receptor beta chain is a study of blood T cell repertoires in COVID-19. Turning to the study itself: Collection of acute and convalescent COVID-19 samples took place in the United States, Italy and Spain. Nucleic acid was either cDNA or gDNA, and it came from T cells, B-cell-depleted T cells, or PBMCs.

Authors' methods: Reference gene primer amplification in the assay estimated nucleated cell counts. Using immunoSEQ multiplex PCR, the repertoire was profiled, and TCRdb retains in-frame clones only, with some absent. Clone size and V and J calls were adopted from that table, with D and trimming inferred from the DNA. The sample gives about 200,000 clones, about 79% of which show up once; approximately 13% is in the top ten. The CDR3 totals 15 residues. The trim removed 6 bases at V and 2 bases at J, leaving 5 bases unmatched. Germline V CDR1 and CDR2: MDHEN, SYDVKM. The sequenced material came from peripheral blood. The rearrangement uses TRBV28 and TRBJ1-4; TRBD1 matches 8 bases. This TCR was sampled from a human donor in a cohort sampled during active COVID-19. The CDR3 loop reads CASSLAGGTNEKLFF. CDR3 coding DNA: TGTGCCAGCAGCCTTGCAGGGGGCACTAATGAAAAACTGTTTTTT.